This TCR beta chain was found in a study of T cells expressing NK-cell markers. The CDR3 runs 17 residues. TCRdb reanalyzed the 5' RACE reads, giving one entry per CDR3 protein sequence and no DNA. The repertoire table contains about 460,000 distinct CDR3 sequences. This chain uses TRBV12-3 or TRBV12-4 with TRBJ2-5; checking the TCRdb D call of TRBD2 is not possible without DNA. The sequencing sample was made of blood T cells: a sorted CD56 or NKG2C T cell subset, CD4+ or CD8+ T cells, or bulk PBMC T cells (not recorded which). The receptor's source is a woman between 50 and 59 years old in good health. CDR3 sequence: CASSSVGGGEYQETQYF.